The entry below describes one T cell receptor (beta chain). Its antigen is as yet unknown. Sequencing used immunoSEQ multiplex PCR; TCRdb keeps in-frame clones, though not all of them. The sample records around 30,000 clones, approximately 90% being singletons. The data derive from a study of lymphopenia after photon versus proton radiotherapy. The CDR3 covers 15 residues. V lost 1 base and J 3 bases, leaving 9 bases between the germline ends. Germline assignment: CDR1 KGHSH and CDR2 LQKENI. Study-wide points: Authors raise, but do not show, better survival with proton therapy. After lymphocyte nadir, photon-treated repertoires showed oligoclonal expansion, especially CD8+ Temra. Photon-treated patients lost naive T cells and TCR diversity; proton-treated stayed stable.

Sequences were derived from peripheral blood, sampled from a patient treated with proton-based radiotherapy. The receptor was isolated from a woman in her sixties with cholangiocarcinoma. Some clones in this sample may be carry-over from other donors' samples. V is TRBV18 and J is TRBJ1-4; D is unresolved. The CDR3 here is CASSPLGGPNEKLFF. The CDR3 DNA follows: TGTGCCAGCTCACCACTGGGCGGACCTAATGAAAAACTGTTTTTT.